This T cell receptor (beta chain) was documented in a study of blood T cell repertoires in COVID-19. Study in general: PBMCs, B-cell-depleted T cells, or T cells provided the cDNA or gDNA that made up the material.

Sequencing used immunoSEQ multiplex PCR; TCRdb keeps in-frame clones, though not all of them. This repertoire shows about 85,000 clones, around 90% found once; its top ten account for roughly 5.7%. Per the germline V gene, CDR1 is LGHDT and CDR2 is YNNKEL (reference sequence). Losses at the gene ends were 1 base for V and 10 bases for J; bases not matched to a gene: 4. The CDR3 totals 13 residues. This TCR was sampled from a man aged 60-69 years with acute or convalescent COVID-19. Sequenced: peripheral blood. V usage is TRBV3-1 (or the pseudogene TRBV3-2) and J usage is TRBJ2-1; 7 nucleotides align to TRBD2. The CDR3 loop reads CASSQGLAFEQFF. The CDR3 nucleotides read TGTGCCAGCAGCCAAGGACTAGCATTCGAGCAGTTCTTC.